These 18 T cell receptor beta chains came from one sample sequenced in a study of T-cell reconstitution after alpha-beta-depleted transplantation in children. Molecular barcoding with unique molecular identifiers was used for the TCRbeta library. MiXCR, applied by TCRdb to the PCR reads, yields one record per CDR3 protein. Seen here are 700,000 or so distinct CDR3 sequences, around 13% observed once, and the top ten hold roughly 0.77%. The sequences come from PBMCs, collected before TCRalphabeta/CD19-depleted stem cell transplant. These TCRs come from a girl aged 2-10 years with congenital amegakaryocytic thrombocytopenia, due to receive a stem cell transplant.

This clonotype has just a few counts. The chain combines TRBV20-1 with TRBJ2-7, with 12 nucleotides matching TRBD2. The CDR3 covers 14 residues. V lost 5 bases, J lost 3 bases, and 5 bases stayed unmatched. Germline V lookup: CDR1 DFQATT, CDR2 SNEGSKA (reference sequence). CDR3 sequence (DNA): TGCAGTGCTGTTGGGGGACTAGCGGGCTACGAGCAGTACTTC. As protein: CSAVGGLAGYEQYF.

In its sample, this clonotype was seen a few times. The V gene is TRBV20-1, the J gene TRBJ2-7; 8 bases fit TRBD2. Germline CDR1 reads DFQATT; CDR2 reads SNEGSKA (reference sequence). CDR3 size: 13 residues. Trimming cost V 1 base and J 5 bases; bases outside gene matches: 4. CDR3 loop: CSARAGGLHEQYF. In nucleotides, the CDR3 is TGCAGTGCTAGAGCGGGAGGGCTCCACGAGCAGTACTTC.

With regard to this clonotype: A read error may produce the germline difference seen at one junction end. J is TRBJ2-2 and V is TRBV5-1; 7 bases fit TRBD2. The CDR3 is 18 residues long. Germline CDR1 SGHRS, CDR2 YFSETQ. DNA of the CDR3: TGCGCCAGCAGCTCCATAGTTCGGGCGGGAGCTGACACCGGGGATCTGTTTTTC. Translated, it gives CASSSIVRAGADTGDLFF.

Remarks on this clonotype: A much larger clonotype is one base distant, so this may be a read error. J is TRBJ2-3 and V is TRBV5-1; D unclear. Germline V CDR1 and CDR2: SGHRS, YFSETQ. The CDR3 runs 15 residues. CDR3 sequence: CVSSLVPTLTDTQYF. In DNA form, the CDR3 reads TGCGTCAGCAGCTTGGTCCCAACGCTCACAGATACGCAGTATTTT.

This clonotype was detected many times. The V call is TRBV29-1, the J call TRBJ2-5; no clear D. Germline V gene lookup returns CDR1 SQVTM and CDR2 ANQGSEA. This CDR3 is built from 12 residues. V was pared by 6 bases and J by 7 bases, with 15 bases between. Here the CDR3 reads CSVPYPTGTQYF. The CDR3 coding sequence is TGCAGCGTCCCATATCCCACTGGGACCCAGTACTTC.

This CDR3 reads CASSTLAELAKNIQYF. DNA of the CDR3: TGCGCCAGCAGCACACTAGCGGAGCTAGCCAAAAACATTCAGTACTTC. The chain uses TRBV5-1 and TRBJ2-4; TRBD2 aligns across 8 bases. This CDR3 has 16 residues. Germline CDR1 is SGHRS and CDR2 is YFSETQ. V trimming: 4 bases; J trimming: 0 bases; junction bases outside the gene matches: 6. Combining the CDR3 with reference TRBV5-1 and TRBJ2-4 gives the whole variable domain KAGVTQTPRYLIKTRGQQVTLSCSPISGHRSVSWYQQTPGQGLQFLFEYFSETQRNKGNFPGRFSGRQFSNSRSEMNVSTLELGDSALYLCASSTLAELAKNIQYFGAGTRLSVL.

V and J are TRBV7-9 and TRBJ2-7; the D gene is possibly TRBD1 (5 bases). In germline, CDR1 is SEHNR, CDR2 FQNEAQ (reference sequence). This CDR3 spans 14 amino acids. Trimming shortened V by 7 bases and J by 0 bases, and 13 bases separated the two germline ends. For the CDR3, the DNA is TGTGCCAGCAAAAGACACGACAGCTCCTACGAGCAGTACTTC. It encodes CASKRHDSSYEQYF.

This clonotype was recorded many times. This chain connects TRBV29-1 to TRBJ1-1; a weak D match, TRBD1 (5 bases). Germline V gene lookup returns CDR1 SQVTM and CDR2 ANQGSEA. The CDR3 length is 12 residues. V lost 4 bases and J lost 1, with 7 bases in between. The CDR3 sequence is CSVGTSNTEAFF. The CDR3 DNA reads TGCAGCGTTGGGACATCGAACACTGAAGCTTTCTTT.

On this clonotype: At one boundary the junction diverges from the germline segment, which might be a read error. The chain combines TRBV7-6 with TRBJ2-7; 13 positions agree with TRBD2. Germline CDR1 reads SGHVS; CDR2 reads FNYEAQ. CDR3 length: 14 amino acids. CDR3 coding DNA: TGTGCCAGCAGCTTGCCGGGACTAGCGGGGAATCCTATTTTC. Translation: CASSLPGLAGNPIF.

Notes on this clonotype: A much larger clone sits a single nucleotide away, making a read error possible. J is TRBJ2-3 and V is TRBV28, with 8 bases that match TRBD2. Unmatched junction bases numbered 18, after V lost 9 bases and J lost 7 bases. In germline, CDR1 is MDHEN, CDR2 SYDVKM. This CDR3 spans 16 amino acids. CDR3 sequence (DNA): TGTGCCAGTCGGATCGGGGGGGCCTTTGTCCCAAATACGCAGTATTTT. It is translated as CASRIGGAFVPNTQYF.

This clonotype was counted ten times or more. The chain employs TRBV20-1 and TRBJ2-2; the match to TRBD2 covers 7 bases. From germline, CDR1 is DFQATT and CDR2 SNEGSKA (reference sequence). The CDR3 is made up of 15 amino acids. Trimming cost V 2 bases and J 1 base; bases outside gene matches: 4. The CDR3 reads CSARFAGVNTGELFF. CDR3 bases: TGCAGTGCTAGATTCGCGGGAGTGAACACCGGGGAGCTGTTTTTT.

The chain uses TRBV5-1 and TRBJ2-1; TRBD1 matches at 8 bases. J gave up 9 bases and V 4 bases, and 12 bases lay outside the gene matches. This CDR3 has 15 residues. Germline CDR1 reads SGHRS; CDR2 reads YFSETQ. The CDR3 region is CASSPTIGQGGEQFF. CDR3 DNA: TGCGCCAGCAGCCCAACAATAGGACAGGGAGGTGAGCAGTTCTTC.

This clonotype came up many times. V usage is TRBV29-1 and J usage is TRBJ2-1; 10 bases align to TRBD2. After removal of 2 bases from V and 8 bases from J, the junction contained 9 bases not matched to a gene. This CDR3 has 15 residues. CDR1 and CDR2 from the germline V gene are SQVTM and ANQGSEA. CDR3 sequence: CSVEPRASGSYEQFF. The CDR3 DNA sequence: TGCAGCGTTGAACCGCGGGCTAGCGGGAGCTATGAGCAGTTCTTC.

Only one count was recorded for this clonotype. The chain has TRBV29-1 and TRBJ2-1; D gene unclear. This CDR3 is built from 12 residues. Germline CDR1 SQVTM, CDR2 ANQGSEA. Trimming left V 4 bases short and J 11 bases short, with 15 bases between. In DNA form, the CDR3 reads TGCAGCGTTGTCCCTATGCGGATACAGCAGTTCTTC. Protein product: CSVVPMRIQQFF.

The V and J genes are TRBV7-8 and TRBJ2-1; D gene uncertain. The CDR3 covers 9 residues. CDR1 is SGHVS and CDR2 is FQNEAQ in the germline V gene. V was pared by 5 bases and J by 10 bases, with 3 bases between. CDR3 in amino acids: CASSEEQFF. The DNA for the CDR3 is TGTGCCAGCAGCGAAGAGCAGTTCTTC. Filled out from reference TRBV7-8 and TRBJ2-1, the complete variable domain reads GAGVSQSPRYKVAKRGQDVALRCDPISGHVSLFWYQQALGQGPEFLTYFQNEAQLDKSGLPSDRFFAERPEGSVSTLKIQRTQQEDSAVYLCASSEEQFFGPGTRLTVL.

The genes are TRBV7-9 and TRBJ2-3, with D maybe TRBD2 (5 bases). Germline V gives CDR1 SEHNR, CDR2 FQNEAQ (reference sequence). CDR3 size: 14 residues. V shed 4 bases and J shed 1 base, with 9 bases lying between them. The CDR3 DNA reads as TGTGCCAGCAGCTCCGTCGGGGGCACAGATACGCAGTATTTT. Encoded protein: CASSSVGGTDTQYF. Using reference TRBV7-9 and TRBJ2-3 for the parts outside the CDR3, the full variable domain is DTGVSQNPRHKITKRGQNVTFRCDPISEHNRLYWYRQTLGQGPEFLTYFQNEAQLEKSRLLSDRFSAERPKGSFSTLEIQRTEQGDSAMYLCASSSVGGTDTQYFGPGTRLTVL.

This clonotype has more than one count but fewer than ten. The V and J genes are TRBV3-1 and TRBJ1-6; 7 bases fit TRBD1. Germline V gene data show CDR1 as LGHDT and CDR2 as YNNKEL (reference sequence). This CDR3 region has 15 residues. Trimming removed 3 bases from V and 10 bases from J; junction bases left unmatched: 9. In nucleotides, the CDR3 is TGTGCCAGCAGCCACTTGCGACAGGGAGCCTCACCCCTCCACTTT. Its translation: CASSHLRQGASPLHF.

This clonotype was observed many times. The chain links TRBV20-1 to TRBJ1-2, with TRBD1 as a possible D gene (6 bases). Between the trimmed V and J ends, which lost 0 bases and 4 bases, there was a span of 12 bases. This CDR3 spans 14 amino acids. CDR1 and CDR2 from the germline V gene are DFQATT and SNEGSKA (reference sequence). The CDR3 protein is CSARDLKDSYGYTF. Here the CDR3 DNA reads TGCAGTGCTAGAGATCTTAAGGACAGCTATGGCTACACCTTC.